These 27 T cell receptor beta chains originate from one sample sequenced in a study of Ad26.COV2.S vaccination and SARS-CoV-2 variants. Stated treatment: some 19 received Ad26.COV2.S at low or high dose, single or two shots; 5 received placebo; per-sample allocation not given. Collection of the samples took place on day 63 after the first injection of vaccine or placebo. Clones were read by immunoSEQ multiplex PCR, and TCRdb kept only the in-frame ones, dropping some. The sample lists about 460,000 clones, approximately 90% occurring once. The material sequenced was peripheral blood, taken in a trial of Ad26.COV2.S vaccine versus placebo. The origin of the receptors is a person aged 18-65 years who received the Ad26.COV2.S COVID-19 vaccine or a placebo.

The rearrangement links TRBV29-1 to TRBJ1-1; unclear D gene. The V end was cut by 4 bases, the J end by 6 bases, with 15 bases between. There are 13 residues in the CDR3. Germline-derived CDR1 and CDR2 are SQVTM and ANQGSEA. Here the CDR3 reads CSVVSSTDAEAFF. CDR3 DNA sequence: TGCAGCGTTGTAAGTAGCACGGACGCTGAAGCTTTCTTT. Full variable domain (remainder filled in from reference TRBV29-1 and TRBJ1-1): SAVISQKPSRDICQRGTSLTIQCQVDSQVTMMFWYRQQPGQSLTLIATANQGSEATYESGFVIDKFPISRPNLTFSTLTVSNMSPEDSSIYLCSVVSSTDAEAFFGQGTRLTVV.

This sequence joins TRBV5-1 and TRBJ1-2; TRBD1 matches 7 bases. The CDR3 covers 14 residues. After removal of 4 bases from V and 6 bases from J, the junction contained 9 bases not matched to a gene. Germline V gene sequence: CDR1 SGHRS, CDR2 YFSETQ. This CDR3 is CASSPQGDVNGYTF. CDR3 sequence (DNA): TGCGCCAGCAGCCCCCAGGGGGATGTGAATGGCTACACCTTC.

J is TRBJ2-2 and V is TRBV2; 10 bases agree with TRBD1. Germline CDR1 is SNHLY and CDR2 is FYNNEI. CDR3 size: 15 residues. The J segment lost 7 bases and the V segment lost 1 base, leaving 3 bases of the junction unmatched. The CDR3 spells CASSEVGTGVGELFF. The CDR3 DNA is TGTGCCAGCAGTGAAGTCGGGACAGGGGTCGGGGAGCTGTTTTTT.

The V gene is TRBV5-6, the J gene TRBJ1-1; D remains ambiguous. The V end lost 0 bases, the J end lost 4 bases, and 13 bases lay between the germline ends. The CDR3 loop spans 15 amino acids. The germline CDR1 and CDR2 sequences are SGHDT and YYEEEE. CDR3: CASSLVQARSTEAFF. In DNA, the CDR3 is TGTGCCAGCAGCTTGGTCCAGGCCAGGAGCACTGAAGCTTTCTTT.

This clone showed up just a few times. The chain carries TRBV6-2 or TRBV6-3 and TRBJ1-5, with 8 positions matching TRBD1. The V gene end was trimmed by 4 bases and the J gene end by 6 bases; junction bases not matched to a gene: 2. Germline-derived CDR1 and CDR2 are MNHEY and SVGEGT. This CDR3 has 13 amino acids. The CDR3 region is CASSWTGFQPQHF. CDR3 nucleotides: TGTGCCAGCAGTTGGACAGGGTTTCAGCCCCAGCATTTT.

The chain carries TRBV6-6 and TRBJ1-3; tentative D call: TRBD1 (6 bases). Germline CDR1 MNHNY, CDR2 SVGAGI (reference sequence). The germline V and J ends were trimmed by 7 bases and 1 base, with 11 bases remaining between them. This CDR3 comprises 14 residues. CDR3: CASTNRVSGNTIYF. In DNA form, the CDR3 reads TGTGCCAGCACAAACAGGGTTTCTGGAAACACCATATATTTT.

CDR3 nucleotides: TGTGCCACCAGCAGGACTCCAGGGAGAGGGACAGATACGCAGTATTTT. Translating it yields CATSRTPGRGTDTQYF. The chain is built from TRBV15 and TRBJ2-3; TRBD1 or TRBD2 may be the D gene (5 bases each). Germline V gene data show CDR1 as LNHNV and CDR2 as YYDKDF (reference sequence). The length of the CDR3 is 16 residues. The V gene lost 3 bases and the J gene lost 3 bases, with 16 bases spanning the gap.

To note about this clone: Other DNA sequences from this sample encode an identical CDR3 as well. V and J are TRBV28 and TRBJ1-5; tentative D call: TRBD1 (5 bases). Germline assignment: CDR1 MDHEN and CDR2 SYDVKM. The ends were cut back, 2 bases at V and 4 bases at J, with 9 bases in the middle. The CDR3 sequence is 14 residues long. For the CDR3, the DNA is TGTGCCAGCAGTTTAGGGGGTATTAATCAGCCCCAGCATTTT. Amino acids: CASSLGGINQPQHF.

This clone was counted a single time. The chain couples TRBV6-2 or TRBV6-3 to TRBJ2-5, with TRBD2 identical over 16 bases. Germline V gene sequence: CDR1 MNHEY, CDR2 SVGEGT. Trimming took 3 bases from V and 7 from J; bases not matched to a gene: 8. The CDR3 has 17 residues. In DNA form, the CDR3 reads TGTGCCAGCAGTTATCTGGGACTAGCGGGGGGGCTGGGGACCCAGTACTTC. This translates into CASSYLGLAGGLGTQYF.

This chain connects TRBV2 to TRBJ1-2; no reliable D call. This CDR3 comprises 12 residues. Trimming stripped 9 bases from V and 2 bases from J, with 10 bases between. Germline V CDR1 and CDR2: SNHLY, FYNNEI. CDR3 DNA sequence: TGTGCCAGGAGGGTTGGGAACTATGGCTACACCTTC. Its translation is CARRVGNYGYTF.

V gene TRBV30 combines with J gene TRBJ1-1, with unresolved D. In germline, CDR1 is GTSNPN, CDR2 SVGIG (reference sequence). Trimming left V 2 bases short and J 2 bases short, with 9 bases between. The CDR3 length is 13 residues. The CDR3 coding sequence is TGTGCCTGGAGTTCTCGTGGAAACACTGAAGCTTTCTTT. Its translation: CAWSSRGNTEAFF.

The chain recombines TRBV6-5 with TRBJ1-2, with D possibly matching TRBD1 (5 bases). This CDR3 spans 15 amino acids. Per the germline V gene, CDR1 is MNHEY and CDR2 is SVGAGI. Trimming removed 5 bases from V and 4 bases from J, with 17 bases in between. CDR3 nucleotides: TGTGCCAGCAGTACTGGGACTATTTCCCTCTATGGCTACACCTTC. Encoded protein: CASSTGTISLYGYTF.

The chain recombines TRBV14 with TRBJ1-1; D is ambiguous. Germline CDR1 SGHDN, CDR2 FVKESK. This CDR3 contains 13 residues. V lost 4 bases, J lost 4 bases, and 10 bases lay in between. This CDR3 reads CASSLLGGTEAFF. The CDR3 region has the DNA TGTGCCAGCAGCCTTCTTGGTGGCACTGAAGCTTTCTTT.

This chain connects TRBV7-3 to TRBJ2-6, with D possibly TRBD2 on 6 matching bases. Per the germline V gene, CDR1 is SGHTA and CDR2 is FQGTGA. This CDR3 comprises 17 residues. The V end was cut by 2 bases, the J end by 0 bases, with 11 bases between. The DNA of the CDR3 is TGTGCCAGCAGCTTAGGGGGGAGTTTCTCTGGGGCCAACGTCCTGACTTTC. Protein sequence: CASSLGGSFSGANVLTF.

V is TRBV6-6 and J is TRBJ2-1; D call uncertain. CDR1 is MNHNY and CDR2 is SVGAGI in the germline V gene (reference sequence). The V gene lost 1 base and the J gene lost 10 bases, with 8 bases spanning the gap. CDR3 length: 12 amino acids. This CDR3 is CASSYLVEEQFF. CDR3 nucleotide sequence: TGTGCCAGCAGTTACTTAGTCGAAGAGCAGTTCTTC.

The gene calls are TRBV25-1 and TRBJ1-3; a weak D match, TRBD1 (5 bases). CDR3 length: 16 amino acids. Between the trimmed V and J ends, which lost 4 bases and 3 bases, there was a span of 16 bases. CDR1 is MGHDK and CDR2 is SYGVNS in the germline V gene. CDR3 loop: CASSAWDGGIGNTIYF. CDR3 coding DNA: TGTGCCAGCAGTGCATGGGACGGCGGGATTGGAAACACCATATATTTT.

This clone was recorded once. This chain uses TRBV6-6 with TRBJ1-2; 10 positions match TRBD1. CDR3 length: 15 residues. Germline-derived CDR1 and CDR2 are MNHNY and SVGAGI (reference sequence). J was trimmed by 3 bases and V by 5 bases; bases with no gene match: 6. The CDR3 region is CASSKRTGGDYGYTF. CDR3 nucleotide sequence: TGTGCCAGCAGTAAACGGACAGGGGGAGACTATGGCTACACCTTC.

The chain joins TRBV5-1 to TRBJ1-1, with D tentatively TRBD1 (5 bases). Looked up from germline, CDR1 is SGHRS and CDR2 is YFSETQ. CDR3 length equals 15 residues. V lost 5 bases and J 5 bases, leaving 19 bases between the germline ends. This CDR3 reads CASRRDALALTEAFF. CDR3 sequence (DNA): TGCGCCAGCAGAAGGGACGCTCTGGCTTTGACTGAAGCTTTCTTT.

The chain recombines TRBV5-1 with TRBJ2-7, with no clear D. CDR3 length equals 14 residues. Germline V gene sequence: CDR1 SGHRS, CDR2 YFSETQ. Trimming stripped 2 bases from V and 4 bases from J, with 13 bases between. The CDR3 DNA reads TGCGCCAGCAGCTTTGGTGGGTCGGTGTACGAGCAGTACTTC. This gives the protein CASSFGGSVYEQYF.

This chain uses TRBV2 with TRBJ2-3, with D possibly being TRBD2 (5 bases). The V end lost 8 bases, the J end lost 2 bases, and 14 bases lay between the germline ends. Germline V gene sequence: CDR1 SNHLY, CDR2 FYNNEI. The CDR3 has 14 amino acids. CDR3 sequence: CASFKDFLTDTQYF. The CDR3 DNA sequence: TGTGCCAGCTTCAAGGACTTCCTCACAGATACGCAGTATTTT.

The rearrangement links TRBV5-1 to TRBJ2-1; TRBD2 is a possible D gene (6 bases). V dropped 0 bases and J dropped 8 bases, with 12 bases sitting between them. This CDR3 is 14 amino acids long. CDR1 is SGHRS and CDR2 is YFSETQ in the germline V gene. In nucleotides, the CDR3 is TGCGCCAGCAGCTTGGGGGACTCGGTGGATGAGCAGTTCTTC. It yields the protein CASSLGDSVDEQFF.

The count of this clone is one. V gene TRBV11-2 combines with J gene TRBJ2-2; D uncertain. Germline CDR1 and CDR2: SGHAT and FQNNGV. The V gene lost 3 bases and the J gene lost 2 bases, with 13 bases spanning the gap. The CDR3 is 16 residues long. CDR3 DNA sequence: TGTGCCAGCAGCTTCTGGAGCCGGAGTAACACCGGGGAGCTGTTTTTT. Its protein is CASSFWSRSNTGELFF.

This chain uses TRBV2 with TRBJ2-1, with D possibly being TRBD2 (6 bases). This CDR3 has 14 residues. V lost 8 bases to trimming and J lost 4 bases, with 15 bases between them. Germline V lookup: CDR1 SNHLY, CDR2 FYNNEI. The CDR3 coding sequence is TGTGCCAGCGGAGGGAAGGTAGGATACAATGAGCAGTTCTTC. It encodes CASGGKVGYNEQFF.

In the case of this clone: The sample carries other DNA sequences with the same CDR3. The chain recombines TRBV29-1 with TRBJ2-2; 8 nucleotides match TRBD1. The CDR3 is 12 amino acids. Germline trimming cut 6 bases from V and 6 bases from J; bases unmatched to any gene: 3. The germline gives CDR1 SQVTM, CDR2 ANQGSEA. The CDR3 DNA reads as TGCAGCGTCCAGACAGGGGCCGGGGAGCTGTTTTTT. Encoded protein: CSVQTGAGELFF.

Turning to this clone: At one of its ends the junction is not consistent with the germline gene, which may arise from a read error. V gene TRBV7-7 combines with J gene TRBJ2-3; 12 positions agree with TRBD2. CDR1 is SSHAT and CDR2 is FNYEAQ in the germline V gene (reference sequence). The CDR3 sequence is 20 residues long. CDR3 residues: CASSSTPTSGRNQVTDTQYF. The CDR3 nucleotides are TGTGCTAGCAGCTCCACACCAACTAGCGGGAGGAATCAAGTGACAGATACGCAGTATTTT.

This rearrangement joins TRBV7-2 to TRBJ2-3; D call uncertain. This CDR3 comprises 14 residues. V was pared by 1 base and J by 2 bases, with 7 bases between. Germline V gene sequence: CDR1 SGHTA, CDR2 FQGNSA. The chain's CDR3 is CASSLVGTTDTQYF. CDR3 in DNA: TGTGCCAGCAGCTTAGTGGGCACCACAGATACGCAGTATTTT.

The rearrangement joins TRBV30 to TRBJ2-2; D may be TRBD1 (6 bases). The V gene's germline CDR1 is GTSNPN and CDR2 SVGIG (reference sequence). Trimming cost V 4 bases and J 3 bases, with 18 bases left between them. The length of the CDR3 is 16 residues. CDR3: CAWTFGRDIYTGELFF. Here the CDR3 DNA reads TGTGCCTGGACCTTCGGTCGGGACATTTACACCGGGGAGCTGTTTTTT.